This paragraph covers one TCR beta chain sequence. Its antigen is unidentified. One junction end disagrees with the germline gene, perhaps due to a read error. This record belongs to a study of T cells in Graves' hyperthyroidism and ophthalmopathy. From 10 ml of fresh peripheral blood, PBMCs were isolated. CDR1 and CDR2 from the germline V gene are SGHAT and FQNNGV. There are 14 residues in the CDR3. Researchers amplified the TCR beta CDR3 regions from RNA transcripts. The HTBI set primed first-round TCR CDR3 RT-PCR. Via MiXCR, TCRdb re-called the multiplex PCR reads, giving one row per CDR3 protein. The table records about 260,000 distinct CDR3 sequences, 22% of them present only once. Study-level points and caveats: Model predictions of ophthalmopathy came a median around 7.1 months before onset.

The sequence derives from a young man with Graves' ophthalmopathy. The sequencing sample was made of blood. This sequence joins TRBV11-2 and TRBJ2-1; D is uncertain. CDR3 sequence (DNA): TGTGCCAGCAGCTTAGGGGCTTCGTACAATGAGCAGTCCTTC. Translated: CASSLGASYNEQSF.